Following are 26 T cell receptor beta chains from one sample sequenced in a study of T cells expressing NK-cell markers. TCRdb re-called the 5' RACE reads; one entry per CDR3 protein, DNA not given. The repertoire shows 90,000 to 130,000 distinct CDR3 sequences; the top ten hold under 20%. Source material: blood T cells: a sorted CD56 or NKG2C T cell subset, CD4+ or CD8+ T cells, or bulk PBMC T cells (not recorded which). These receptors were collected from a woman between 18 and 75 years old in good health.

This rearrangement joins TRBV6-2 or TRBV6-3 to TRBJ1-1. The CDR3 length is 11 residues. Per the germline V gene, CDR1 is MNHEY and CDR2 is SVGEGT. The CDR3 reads CASRENTEAFF.

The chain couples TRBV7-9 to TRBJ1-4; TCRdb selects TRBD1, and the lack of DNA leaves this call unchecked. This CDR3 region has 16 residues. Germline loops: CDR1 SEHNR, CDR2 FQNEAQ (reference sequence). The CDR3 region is CASSRATSPGYEKLFF.

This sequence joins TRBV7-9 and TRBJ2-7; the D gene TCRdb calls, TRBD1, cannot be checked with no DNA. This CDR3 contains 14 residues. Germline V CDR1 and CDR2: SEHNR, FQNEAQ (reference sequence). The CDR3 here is CASSGPGQVYEQYF.

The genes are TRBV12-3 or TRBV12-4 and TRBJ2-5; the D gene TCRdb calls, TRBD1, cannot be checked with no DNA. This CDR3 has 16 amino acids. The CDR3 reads CASSSKPWGAGETQYF.

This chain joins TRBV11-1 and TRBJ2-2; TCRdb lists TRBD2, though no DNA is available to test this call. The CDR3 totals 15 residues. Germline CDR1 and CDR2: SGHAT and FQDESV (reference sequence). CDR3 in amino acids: CASSPRRGTTGELFF.

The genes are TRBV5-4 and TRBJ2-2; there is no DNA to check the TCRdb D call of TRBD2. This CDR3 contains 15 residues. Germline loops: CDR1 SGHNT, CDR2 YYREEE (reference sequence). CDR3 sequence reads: CASSPQPSGTGELFF.

CDR3 residues: CASSATPGNYGYTF. The chain uses TRBV9 and TRBJ1-2. This CDR3 spans 14 amino acids. CDR1 and CDR2 (germline): SGDLS, YYNGEE.

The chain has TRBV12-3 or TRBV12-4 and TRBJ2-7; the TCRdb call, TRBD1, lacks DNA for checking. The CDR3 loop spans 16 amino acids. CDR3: CASSRPLGQAPYEQYF.

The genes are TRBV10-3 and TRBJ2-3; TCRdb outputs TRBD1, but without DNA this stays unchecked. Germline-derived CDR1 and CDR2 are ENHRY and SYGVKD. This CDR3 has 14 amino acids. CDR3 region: CAISPGVGTDTQYF.

The CDR3 sequence is CASSSAGYAEAFF. This rearrangement joins TRBV5-1 to TRBJ1-1; absent DNA, TCRdb's TRBD1 call cannot be checked. Germline CDR1 SGHRS, CDR2 YFSETQ. The CDR3 covers 13 residues.

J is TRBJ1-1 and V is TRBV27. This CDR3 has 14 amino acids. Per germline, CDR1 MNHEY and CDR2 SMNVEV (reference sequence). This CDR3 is CASSIQGPNTEAFF.

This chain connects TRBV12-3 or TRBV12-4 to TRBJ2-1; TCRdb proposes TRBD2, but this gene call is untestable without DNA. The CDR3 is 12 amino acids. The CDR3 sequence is CATSGSKDEQFF.

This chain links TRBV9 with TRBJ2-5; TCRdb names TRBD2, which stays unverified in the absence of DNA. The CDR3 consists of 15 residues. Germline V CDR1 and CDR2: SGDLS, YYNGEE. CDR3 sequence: CASSVASGRKETQYF.

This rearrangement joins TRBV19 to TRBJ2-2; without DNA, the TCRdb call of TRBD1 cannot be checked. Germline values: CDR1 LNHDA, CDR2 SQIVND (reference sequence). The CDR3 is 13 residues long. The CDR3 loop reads CASKVGGNGELFF. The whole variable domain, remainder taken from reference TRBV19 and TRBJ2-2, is DGGITQSPKYLFRKEGQNVTLSCEQNLNHDAMYWYRQDPGQGLRLIYYSQIVNDFQKGDIAEGYSVSREKKESFPLTVTSAQKNPTAFYLCASKVGGNGELFFGEGSRLTVL.

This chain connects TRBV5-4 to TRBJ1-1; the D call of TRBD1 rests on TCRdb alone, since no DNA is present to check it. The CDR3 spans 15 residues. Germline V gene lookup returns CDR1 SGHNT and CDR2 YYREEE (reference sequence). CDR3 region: CASSSPQDRDTEAFF.

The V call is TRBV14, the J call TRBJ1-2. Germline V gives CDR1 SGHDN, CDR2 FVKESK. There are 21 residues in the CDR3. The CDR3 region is CASSQEIGRRVFSSPLEGYTF. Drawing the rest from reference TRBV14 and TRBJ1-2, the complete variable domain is EAGVTQFPSHSVIEKGQTVTLRCDPISGHDNLYWYRRVMGKEIKFLLHFVKESKQDESGMPNNRFLAERTGGTYSTLKVQPAELEDSGVYFCASSQEIGRRVFSSPLEGYTFGSGTRLTVV.

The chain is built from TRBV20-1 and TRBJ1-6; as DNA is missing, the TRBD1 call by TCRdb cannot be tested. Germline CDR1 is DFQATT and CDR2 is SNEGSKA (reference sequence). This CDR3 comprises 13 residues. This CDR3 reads CSAQDRGNSPLHF.

This CDR3 reads CASSQETAGGTQYF. The chain combines TRBV3-1 with TRBJ2-5; TCRdb's assignment of TRBD2 cannot be checked, as there is no DNA. The CDR3 length is 14 residues. The germline V gene encodes CDR1 LGHDT and CDR2 YNNKEL (reference sequence).

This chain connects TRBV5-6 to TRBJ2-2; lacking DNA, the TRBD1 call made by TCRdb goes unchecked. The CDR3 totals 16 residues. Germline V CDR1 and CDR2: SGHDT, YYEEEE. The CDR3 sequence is CASSLSSQGVRRELFF.

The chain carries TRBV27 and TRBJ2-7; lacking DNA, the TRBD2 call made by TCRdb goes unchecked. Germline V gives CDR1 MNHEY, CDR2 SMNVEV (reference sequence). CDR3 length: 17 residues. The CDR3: CASSPQGLAGVLVEQYF.

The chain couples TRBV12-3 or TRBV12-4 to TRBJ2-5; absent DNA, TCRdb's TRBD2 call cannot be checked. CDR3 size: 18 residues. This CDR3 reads CASSSPTSGGPIQETQYF.

CDR3 in amino acids: CASRSITGTVTDTQYF. J is TRBJ2-3 and V is TRBV28; TCRdb indicates TRBD2, and absent DNA this call remains unverified. The CDR3 consists of 16 residues. Germline loops: CDR1 MDHEN, CDR2 SYDVKM. Together with reference TRBV28 and TRBJ2-3, the CDR3 gives the full variable domain: DVKVTQSSRYLVKRTGEKVFLECVQDMDHENMFWYRQDPGLGLRLIYFSYDVKMKEKGDIPEGYSVSREKKERFSLILESASTNQTSMYLCASRSITGTVTDTQYFGPGTRLTVL.

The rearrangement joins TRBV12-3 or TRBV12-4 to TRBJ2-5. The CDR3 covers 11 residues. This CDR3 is CASGFLETQYF.

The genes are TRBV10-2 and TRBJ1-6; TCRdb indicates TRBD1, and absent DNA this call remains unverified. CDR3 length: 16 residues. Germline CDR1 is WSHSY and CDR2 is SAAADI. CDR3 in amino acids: CASSSTGTGALSPLHF.

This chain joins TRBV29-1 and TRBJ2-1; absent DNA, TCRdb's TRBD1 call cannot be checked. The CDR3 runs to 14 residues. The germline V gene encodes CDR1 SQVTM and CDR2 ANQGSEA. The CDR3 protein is CSVETGTGNNEQFF.

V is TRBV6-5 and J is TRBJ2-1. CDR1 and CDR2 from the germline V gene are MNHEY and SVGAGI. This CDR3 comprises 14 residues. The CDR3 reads CASSYSVVINEQFF.